These 14 T cell receptor beta chains share one sample of origin, sequenced in a study of human T cells and chemical hapten exposure. Time point noted: patch test 3, about 24 weeks after DPC sensitization. Described treatment: therapeutic diphenylcyclopropenone sensitization with weekly scalp DPC. TCRdb used MiXCR to reprocess the RACE reads, holding one entry per CDR3 protein. The repertoire consists of around 150,000 distinct CDR3 sequences, with around a quarter occurring once and the leading ten covering under 2.5%. Sequencing was performed on whole blood, taken in connection with sensitization to the hapten diphenylcyclopropenone (DPC). The receptor source for this set is a woman aged 18-29 years with alopecia areata. Some clones in this sample may be carry-over from other donors' samples.

This chain joins TRBV11-1 and TRBJ2-1; 8 nucleotides line up with TRBD2. V lost 4 bases to trimming and J lost 10 bases; unmatched junction nucleotides: 12. Germline lookup yields CDR1 SGHAT and CDR2 FQDESV (reference sequence). This CDR3 is 15 amino acids long. The CDR3 here is CASSSGGWREEEQFF. CDR3 bases: TGTGCCAGCAGCTCCGGGGGCTGGCGGGAGGAAGAGCAGTTCTTC.

The J gene is TRBJ2-7, the V gene TRBV20-1; no firm D call. Germline V gives CDR1 DFQATT, CDR2 SNEGSKA (reference sequence). The CDR3 sequence is 12 residues long. Trimming removed 5 bases at V and 0 bases at J, with 8 bases between. The CDR3 coding sequence is TGCAGTGCTTCTGGATCCTCCTACGAGCAGTACTTC. This translates into CSASGSSYEQYF.

As DNA, the CDR3 is TGCGCCAGCAGCCAAGCAGACAATTGGGGGACAGATACGCAGTATTTT. Its protein product is CASSQADNWGTDTQYF. The chain has TRBV4-1 and TRBJ2-3; D may match TRBD1 or TRBD2 (5 bases each). In germline, CDR1 is MGHRA, CDR2 YSYEKL. Trimming left V 1 base short and J 3 bases short, with 14 bases between. The CDR3 has 16 residues.

The chain links TRBV10-3 to TRBJ1-4; possible D gene TRBD1, 5 bases. V lost 0 bases and J 6 bases, leaving 11 bases between the germline ends. The germline V gene encodes CDR1 ENHRY and CDR2 SYGVKD. This CDR3 is built from 15 residues. CDR3 coding DNA: TGTGCCATCAGTGAGTCGGTCAGGGCGGATGAAAAACTGTTTTTT. Its translation: CAISESVRADEKLFF.

This chain links TRBV7-9 with TRBJ1-4, with D possibly TRBD1 on 5 matching bases. Between the trimmed V and J ends, which lost 3 bases and 3 bases, there was a span of 14 bases. Germline V gene data show CDR1 as SEHNR and CDR2 as FQNEAQ (reference sequence). This CDR3 has 16 residues. The CDR3 spells CASSLGRKRANEKLFF. DNA of the CDR3: TGTGCCAGCAGCTTGGGACGGAAAAGGGCTAATGAAAAACTGTTTTTT. The complete variable domain, with remaining parts taken from reference TRBV7-9 and TRBJ1-4, reads DTGVSQNPRHKITKRGQNVTFRCDPISEHNRLYWYRQTLGQGPEFLTYFQNEAQLEKSRLLSDRFSAERPKGSFSTLEIQRTEQGDSAMYLCASSLGRKRANEKLFFGSGTQLSVL.

This chain joins TRBV20-1 and TRBJ2-3; 12 bases line up with TRBD2. V gave up 6 bases and J gave up 7 bases; unmatched junction bases: 11. Germline V lookup: CDR1 DFQATT, CDR2 SNEGSKA (reference sequence). The CDR3 loop spans 15 amino acids. CDR3 DNA: TGCAGTGCCAAAGGGCTAGCGGGAGGGGTTTATACGCAGTATTTT. Translation gives CSAKGLAGGVYTQYF.

In this sample, this clonotype turned up a few times. The chain joins TRBV19 to TRBJ2-2; 10 positions agree with TRBD2. The CDR3 has 16 amino acids. Looked up from germline, CDR1 is LNHDA and CDR2 is SQIVND (reference sequence). J gave up 4 bases and V 5 bases, and 7 bases lay outside the gene matches. DNA for the CDR3: TGTGCCAGTAGTCTCACCGGGACTAGCGTCACCGGGGAGCTGTTTTTT. This gives the protein CASSLTGTSVTGELFF.

This rearrangement joins TRBV3-1 to TRBJ2-1, with D possibly matching TRBD2 (5 bases). This CDR3 is 13 amino acids long. Between the trimmed V and J ends, which lost 2 bases and 6 bases, there was a span of 8 bases. Germline CDR1 is LGHDT and CDR2 is YNNKEL (reference sequence). For the CDR3, the DNA is TGTGCCAGCAGCCAATTCCTAGCCAATGAGCAGTTCTTC. It is translated as CASSQFLANEQFF.

This chain links TRBV4-1 with TRBJ2-6; no definite D call. From germline, CDR1 is MGHRA and CDR2 YSYEKL. The CDR3 spans 15 residues. V lost 0 bases, J lost 2 bases, and 5 bases lay in between. The CDR3 region is CASSQESPGANVLTF. The CDR3 region has the DNA TGCGCCAGCAGCCAAGAGTCCCCTGGGGCCAACGTCCTGACTTTC.

The chain links TRBV29-1 to TRBJ2-1, with 7 positions matching TRBD2. CDR1 is SQVTM and CDR2 is ANQGSEA in the germline V gene. The CDR3 has 12 amino acids. CDR3 protein: CAKLAPYNEQFF. The CDR3 nucleotides read TGCGCCAAACTAGCGCCGTACAATGAGCAGTTCTTC.

The table lists this clonotype with a few counts. This rearrangement joins TRBV7-9 to TRBJ2-1, with D possibly being TRBD2 (6 bases). Trimming removed 4 bases from V and 0 bases from J, with 10 bases in between. The germline CDR1 and CDR2 sequences are SEHNR and FQNEAQ (reference sequence). This CDR3 comprises 15 residues. The CDR3 spells CASSSKRVSYNEQFF. DNA of the CDR3: TGTGCCAGCAGCTCCAAGCGGGTCTCCTACAATGAGCAGTTCTTC.

This chain connects TRBV9 to TRBJ2-1; 9 bases line up with TRBD2. After removal of 2 bases from V and 6 bases from J, the junction contained 12 bases not matched to a gene. Germline V lookup: CDR1 SGDLS, CDR2 YYNGEE. The CDR3 runs 17 residues. CDR3 DNA sequence: TGTGCCAGCAGCGTTATCGTTGCGAGCGGGGGGACCAATGAGCAGTTCTTC. It is translated as CASSVIVASGGTNEQFF.

This sequence joins TRBV20-1 and TRBJ2-3, with 8 positions matching TRBD1. The CDR3 totals 15 residues. V was clipped by 3 bases and J by 6 bases; unmatched bases: 11. Germline loops: CDR1 DFQATT, CDR2 SNEGSKA (reference sequence). CDR3 residues: CSASMRGDRWDTQYF. The CDR3 nucleotides are TGCAGTGCTAGTATGCGCGGGGACAGGTGGGATACGCAGTATTTT.

The chain uses TRBV2 and TRBJ2-2, with 14 bases matching TRBD2. The CDR3 is 18 residues long. The V gene end was trimmed by 11 bases and the J gene end by 2 bases; junction bases not matched to a gene: 13. CDR1 SNHLY and CDR2 FYNNEI come from the germline V gene. Written as DNA, the CDR3 is TGTGCCGGAAAGGGACTAGCGGGAGCAACCGGTAACACCGGGGAGCTGTTTTTT. It encodes CAGKGLAGATGNTGELFF.